Shown below are 16 T cell receptor beta chains from a single sample sequenced in a study of early T cells in non-severe SARS-CoV-2 infection. From the 5' RACE reads, TCRdb called clonotypes with MiXCR, one entry per CDR3 protein. The table lists tens of thousands of distinct CDR3 sequences, roughly 9% of them singletons, with around 20% in the top ten. The sample consisted of whole blood. The receptor source for this set is an adult who was a healthcare worker with PCR-confirmed SARS-CoV-2 infection or an uninfected control (not recorded which).

This chain uses TRBV20-1 with TRBJ2-7; 8 nucleotides match TRBD2. This CDR3 comprises 17 residues. Trimming removed 1 base from V and 0 bases from J; junction bases left unmatched: 11. Germline V CDR1 and CDR2: DFQATT, SNEGSKA (reference sequence). In DNA form, the CDR3 reads TGCAGTGCTAGAGGGATCACCGGGGGGGGAAACTCCTACGAGCAGTACTTC. Its translation is CSARGITGGGNSYEQYF.

This clonotype was detected ten times or more. The V gene is TRBV29-1, the J gene TRBJ2-7; D is perhaps TRBD1 (6 bases). Germline V gene sequence: CDR1 SQVTM, CDR2 ANQGSEA. This CDR3 comprises 14 residues. V lost 4 bases and J 4 bases, leaving 17 bases between the germline ends. DNA of the CDR3: TGCAGCGTTGGTAGGGACACTCGGATTTACGAGCAGTACTTC. Its translation is CSVGRDTRIYEQYF.

This chain's CDR3 is CSVAENTEAFF. CDR3 in DNA: TGCAGCGTTGCAGAAAACACTGAAGCTTTCTTT. V is TRBV29-1 and J is TRBJ1-1, with unresolved D. The germline V gene encodes CDR1 SQVTM and CDR2 ANQGSEA. The ends were cut back, 4 bases at V and 2 bases at J, with 5 bases in the middle. The CDR3 contains 11 residues.

This clonotype has just a few counts. The rearrangement joins TRBV11-3 to TRBJ2-5; D is unclear. The germline V and J ends were trimmed by 1 base and 4 bases, with 7 bases remaining between them. The CDR3 loop spans 13 amino acids. The germline V gene encodes CDR1 SGHNT and CDR2 YENEEA. CDR3: CASSLGPRETQYF. For the CDR3, the DNA is TGTGCCAGCAGCTTAGGCCCCCGAGAGACCCAGTACTTC. Filled out from reference TRBV11-3 and TRBJ2-5, the complete variable domain reads EAGVVQSPRYKIIEKKQPVAFWCNPISGHNTLYWYLQNLGQGPELLIRYENEEAVDDSQLPKDRFSAERLKGVDSTLKIQPAELGDSAVYLCASSLGPRETQYFGPGTRLLVL.

This chain connects TRBV6-1 to TRBJ1-2, with no clear D. Deletions cut 7 bases from V and 6 bases from J, with 15 bases between. CDR1 MNHNS and CDR2 SASEGT come from the germline V gene. This CDR3 contains 13 residues. CDR3 nucleotides: TGTGCCAGCATGAAGGTTATCAACGATGGCTACACCTTC. Translated: CASMKVINDGYTF.

V and J are TRBV5-5 and TRBJ2-7; D possibly corresponds to TRBD1 (5 bases). Germline CDR1 and CDR2: SGHKS and YYEKEE (reference sequence). The ends were cut back, 1 base at V and 3 bases at J, with 8 bases in the middle. The CDR3 loop spans 13 amino acids. CDR3 protein: CASSLYQGYEQYF. In DNA form, the CDR3 reads TGTGCCAGCAGCTTGTATCAGGGCTACGAGCAGTACTTC.

This clonotype was seen a few times. The genes are TRBV14 and TRBJ2-3; D is undetermined. The germline V gene encodes CDR1 SGHDN and CDR2 FVKESK. CDR3 length: 17 residues. Trimming took off 4 bases at V and 2 bases at J, with 19 bases between the two ends. CDR3 nucleotides: TGTGCCAGCAGCCTTACTCGTCCCGAAGCGATCACAGATACGCAGTATTTT. It specifies CASSLTRPEAITDTQYF. The full variable domain, in which reference TRBV14 and TRBJ2-3 provide the parts outside the CDR3, is EAGVTQFPSHSVIEKGQTVTLRCDPISGHDNLYWYRRVMGKEIKFLLHFVKESKQDESGMPNNRFLAERTGGTYSTLKVQPAELEDSGVYFCASSLTRPEAITDTQYFGPGTRLTVL.

This clonotype was counted between two and nine times. This sequence joins TRBV7-8 and TRBJ1-1; unclear D gene. This CDR3 region has 14 residues. The germline V and J ends were trimmed by 4 bases and 2 bases, with 11 bases remaining between them. Germline V gene data show CDR1 as SGHVS and CDR2 as FQNEAQ. The CDR3 here is CASSSRTGNTEAFF. The DNA of the CDR3 is TGTGCCAGCAGCTCCAGGACCGGAAACACTGAAGCTTTCTTT.

This clonotype has just a few counts. V and J are TRBV29-1 and TRBJ1-1, with D possibly TRBD1 on 6 matching bases. This CDR3 is 16 amino acids long. From germline, CDR1 is SQVTM and CDR2 ANQGSEA. Trimming removed 5 bases at V and 0 bases at J, with 19 bases between. The CDR3 sequence: CSVSYMNRDLNTEAFF. CDR3 coding DNA: TGCAGCGTTTCGTACATGAACAGGGATTTGAACACTGAAGCTTTCTTT.

This clonotype appeared a few times. The chain uses TRBV7-9 and TRBJ1-1, with D maybe TRBD1 (5 bases). Germline assignment: CDR1 SEHNR and CDR2 FQNEAQ (reference sequence). This CDR3 contains 14 residues. Trimming took off 5 bases at V and 4 bases at J, with 14 bases between the two ends. The CDR3 DNA sequence: TGTGCCAGCAGCCCGGACGGGGGAGGCACTGAAGCTTTCTTT. This sequence encodes CASSPDGGGTEAFF.

This clonotype was detected only a few times. This sequence joins TRBV4-1 and TRBJ2-1; 8 bases align to TRBD1. The CDR3 runs 16 residues. The germline CDR1 and CDR2 sequences are MGHRA and YSYEKL. Trimming cost V 2 bases and J 3 bases; bases outside gene matches: 6. The CDR3 DNA is TGCGCCAGCAGCCAAAAATCGGGACAGGACTACAATGAGCAGTTCTTC. It translates to CASSQKSGQDYNEQFF.

This clonotype came up a few times. This chain uses TRBV20-1 with TRBJ1-6, with D possibly matching TRBD1 (5 bases). Trimming shortened V by 2 bases and J by 10 bases, and 15 bases separated the two germline ends. The CDR3 spans 14 residues. The V gene's germline CDR1 is DFQATT and CDR2 SNEGSKA (reference sequence). The CDR3 reads CSARRRVVGSPLHF. The CDR3 nucleotides are TGCAGTGCTAGACGCAGGGTGGTAGGGTCACCCCTCCACTTT.

This sequence joins TRBV19 and TRBJ2-3; TRBD2 is a possible D gene (6 bases). V lost 7 bases and J 6 bases, leaving 14 bases between the germline ends. Germline lookup yields CDR1 LNHDA and CDR2 SQIVND (reference sequence). The CDR3 runs 13 residues. Written as DNA, the CDR3 is TGTGCCAGTAATAAGGAGGGGTCCGATACGCAGTATTTT. Translation: CASNKEGSDTQYF.

J is TRBJ1-5 and V is TRBV5-1, with D tentatively TRBD1 (5 bases). The CDR3 is made up of 14 amino acids. Germline V lookup: CDR1 SGHRS, CDR2 YFSETQ. V lost 0 bases and J lost 4, with 8 bases in between. As DNA, the CDR3 is TGCGCCAGCAGCTTGGTAGCAGGGAATCAGCCCCAGCATTTT. This sequence encodes CASSLVAGNQPQHF.

This clonotype appeared many times. V usage is TRBV7-2 and J usage is TRBJ1-2, with D possibly TRBD1 on 6 matching bases. With 5 bases removed from V and 5 bases from J, the gap between germline ends came to 15 bases. Germline CDR1 is SGHTA and CDR2 is FQGNSA. The CDR3 length is 14 residues. The CDR3 DNA reads TGTGCCAGCAGCACATCAGGGGTTCGGTATGGCTACACCTTC. It yields the protein CASSTSGVRYGYTF.

This chain connects TRBV12-3 or TRBV12-4 to TRBJ2-2, with 9 nucleotides matching TRBD1. V gave up 3 bases and J gave up 6 bases; unmatched junction bases: 8. The CDR3 is made up of 16 amino acids. CDR3 amino acids: CASSFRAGQGSGELFF. CDR3 DNA sequence: TGTGCCAGCAGTTTTCGGGCGGGACAGGGCTCCGGGGAGCTGTTTTTT.